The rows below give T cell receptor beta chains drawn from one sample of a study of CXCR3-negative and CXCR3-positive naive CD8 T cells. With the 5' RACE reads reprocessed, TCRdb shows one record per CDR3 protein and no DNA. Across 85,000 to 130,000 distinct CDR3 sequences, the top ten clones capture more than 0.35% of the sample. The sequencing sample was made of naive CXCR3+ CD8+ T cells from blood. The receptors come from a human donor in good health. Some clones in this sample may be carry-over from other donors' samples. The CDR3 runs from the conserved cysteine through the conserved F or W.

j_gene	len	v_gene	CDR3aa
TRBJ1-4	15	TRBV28	CASSAGQSTNEKLFF
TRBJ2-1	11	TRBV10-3	CAIGSGYEQFF
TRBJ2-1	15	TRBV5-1	CASSFETPSYNEQFF
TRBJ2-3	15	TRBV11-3	CASSSQAGGLDTQYF
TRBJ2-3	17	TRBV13	CASSPLGQGGSTDTQYF
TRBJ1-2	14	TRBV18	CASSSPGEGHGYTF
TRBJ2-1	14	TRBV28	CASISKRAGNEQFF
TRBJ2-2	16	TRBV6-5	CASSYSPDRNTGELFF
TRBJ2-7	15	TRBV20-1	CSARGLGRGLHEQYF
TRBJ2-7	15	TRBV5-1	CASSLRTGDTYEQYF
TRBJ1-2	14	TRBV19	CASSPGADNYGYTF
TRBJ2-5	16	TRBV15	CATSRISQGDQETQYF
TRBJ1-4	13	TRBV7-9	CASSLPRTGTLFF
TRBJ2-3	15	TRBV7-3	CASSLTGATTDTQYF
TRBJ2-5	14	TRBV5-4	CASSLTSSQETQYF
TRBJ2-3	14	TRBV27	CASSPTPGTDTQYF
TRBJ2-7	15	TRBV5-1	CASSSSGRAVETQYF
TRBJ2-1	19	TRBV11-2	CASSFQVGETSDRGSEQSF
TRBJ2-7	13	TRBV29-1	CSVELAGDYEQYF
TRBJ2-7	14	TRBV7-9	CASSSRQGPYEQYF
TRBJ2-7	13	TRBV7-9	CASSFLAGVEQYF
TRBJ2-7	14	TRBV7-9	CASSFPDRHHEQYF